A single sample is the source of the 32 T cell receptor beta chains below, sequenced in a study of shared clonotypes between healthy human individuals. Clones were read by immunoSEQ multiplex PCR, and TCRdb kept only the in-frame ones, dropping some. The table has some 1.5 million clones, 96% seen once. Sample: naive CD4+ T cells sorted from blood. The subset was: CD45RA+ positively selected. The receptors come from a man younger than 45 in good health.

This chain links TRBV6-5 with TRBJ1-1; D gene ambiguous. Trimming removed 5 bases from V and 0 bases from J, with 10 bases in between. The CDR3 covers 14 residues. Germline-derived CDR1 and CDR2 are MNHEY and SVGAGI. The CDR3 loop is CASSRGILNTEAFF. CDR3 in DNA: TGTGCCAGCAGTAGAGGGATACTGAACACTGAAGCTTTCTTT.

The J gene is TRBJ1-3, the V gene TRBV4-3; perhaps TRBD1 as D (5 bases). The V end was cut by 4 bases, the J end by 8 bases, with 12 bases between. The CDR3 is 13 residues long. CDR1 is LGHNA, CDR2 YSLEER, per germline. The CDR3 DNA reads as TGCGCCAGCAGCCCTGGCCCGGGGGACACCATATATTTT. Protein: CASSPGPGDTIYF.

The chain couples TRBV11-2 to TRBJ1-2; the match to TRBD1 covers 7 bases. Trimming removed 5 bases from V and 7 bases from J; junction bases left unmatched: 7. Germline V CDR1 and CDR2: SGHAT, FQNNGV. The CDR3 extends over 13 amino acids. This chain's CDR3 is CASSTSGGFGYTF. CDR3 nucleotide sequence: TGTGCCAGCAGCACATCAGGGGGATTTGGCTACACCTTC.

The genes are TRBV11-2 and TRBJ2-7; D uncertain. CDR3 length equals 12 residues. The ends were cut back, 5 bases at V and 4 bases at J, with 9 bases in the middle. Germline V gene data show CDR1 as SGHAT and CDR2 as FQNNGV. CDR3 sequence (DNA): TGTGCCAGCAGCCCTAGGGATTACGAGCAGTACTTC. This gives the protein CASSPRDYEQYF.

The chain links TRBV19 to TRBJ2-7, with 7 positions matching TRBD1. This CDR3 region has 15 residues. Germline lookup yields CDR1 LNHDA and CDR2 SQIVND (reference sequence). Trimming removed 5 bases from V and 2 bases from J; junction bases left unmatched: 9. This chain's CDR3 is CASSFPGGPTYEQYF. The CDR3 DNA follows: TGTGCCAGTAGTTTCCCAGGGGGTCCGACCTACGAGCAGTACTTC.

This clone has only one observation. The rearrangement uses TRBV4-1 and TRBJ2-5, with D tentatively TRBD2 (5 bases). V was shortened by 3 bases and J by 11 bases, with 19 bases between the two germline ends. Germline-derived CDR1 and CDR2 are MGHRA and YSYEKL. CDR3 size: 14 residues. This CDR3 reads CASSHFPEVPEQYF. In DNA, the CDR3 is TGCGCCAGCAGCCATTTCCCGGAGGTACCGGAGCAGTACTTC.

This clone was recorded once. The chain carries TRBV13 and TRBJ2-2; the match to TRBD2 covers 7 bases. The germline CDR1 and CDR2 sequences are PRHDT and FYEKMQ (reference sequence). Losses at the gene ends were 2 bases for V and 1 base for J; bases not matched to a gene: 7. The CDR3 consists of 17 residues. The CDR3 DNA sequence: TGTGCCAGCAGCTTATGGGCTAGCGGAGGGAACACCGGGGAGCTGTTTTTT. This translates into CASSLWASGGNTGELFF.

The chain combines TRBV15 with TRBJ2-3; 8 positions match TRBD1. Germline-derived CDR1 and CDR2 are LNHNV and YYDKDF (reference sequence). This CDR3 is 15 amino acids long. Germline trimming cut 2 bases from V and 6 bases from J; bases unmatched to any gene: 7. For the CDR3, the DNA is TGTGCCACCAGCAGAACCTCGACAGGGGAGGATACGCAGTATTTT. Translating it yields CATSRTSTGEDTQYF.

V is TRBV6-5 and J is TRBJ2-1; TRBD2 matches 11 bases. The CDR3 runs to 16 residues. Trimming removed 4 bases from V and 5 bases from J; junction bases left unmatched: 7. CDR1 and CDR2 (germline): MNHEY, SVGAGI. This CDR3 reads CASSSVGLAVNNEQFF. CDR3 DNA: TGTGCCAGCAGTTCCGTGGGACTAGCGGTGAACAATGAGCAGTTCTTC.

This rearrangement joins TRBV5-4 to TRBJ2-5; TRBD2 aligns across 14 bases. The CDR3 consists of 17 residues. Looked up from germline, CDR1 is SGHNT and CDR2 is YYREEE (reference sequence). V lost 3 bases and J lost 1; bases outside the gene matches: 5. The CDR3 loop is CASSWAGLAGVQETQYF. CDR3 DNA: TGTGCCAGCAGCTGGGCGGGACTAGCGGGAGTCCAAGAGACCCAGTACTTC.

The rearrangement joins TRBV10-2 to TRBJ1-1; unclear D gene. CDR1 and CDR2 from the germline V gene are WSHSY and SAAADI. V lost 1 base to trimming and J lost 6 bases, with 12 bases between them. The CDR3 totals 14 residues. The CDR3 loop reads CASSEYRLRAEAFF. The CDR3 bases are TGCGCCAGCAGTGAGTACAGATTGAGGGCTGAAGCTTTCTTT.

The chain carries TRBV11-2 and TRBJ2-1, with 10 bases that match TRBD2. Germline loops: CDR1 SGHAT, CDR2 FQNNGV. CDR3 length equals 15 residues. V lost 4 bases and J lost 6; bases outside the gene matches: 6. The CDR3: CASSYLAGEFNEQFF. DNA of the CDR3: TGTGCCAGCAGCTACCTAGCGGGAGAGTTCAATGAGCAGTTCTTC. Full variable domain (remainder filled in from reference TRBV11-2 and TRBJ2-1): EAGVAQSPRYKIIEKRQSVAFWCNPISGHATLYWYQQILGQGPKLLIQFQNNGVVDDSQLPKDRFSAERLKGVDSTLKIQPAKLEDSAVYLCASSYLAGEFNEQFFGPGTRLTVL.

The V gene is TRBV19, the J gene TRBJ1-1; a possible D gene is TRBD1 (5 bases). The CDR3 has 15 residues. V was cut by 5 bases and J by 0 bases, with 13 bases left in between. Per germline, CDR1 LNHDA and CDR2 SQIVND (reference sequence). CDR3 bases: TGTGCCAGTAGTCCGGGACGCGGGATGAACACTGAAGCTTTCTTT. Translated, it gives CASSPGRGMNTEAFF.

The chain uses TRBV29-1 and TRBJ2-5; TRBD2 agrees at 13 bases. This CDR3 is built from 16 residues. Germline V gene data show CDR1 as SQVTM and CDR2 as ANQGSEA. V shed 5 bases and J 2 bases; nucleotides not matched to a gene: 8. In DNA form, the CDR3 reads TGCAGCGTTCCGGGACTAGCGGGACCCACACAAGAGACCCAGTACTTC. This codes for CSVPGLAGPTQETQYF.

The gene calls are TRBV5-6 and TRBJ1-1; TRBD1 matches at 8 bases. The germline gives CDR1 SGHDT, CDR2 YYEEEE. The CDR3 contains 15 residues. The V gene end was trimmed by 1 base and the J gene end by 5 bases; junction bases not matched to a gene: 7. Written as DNA, the CDR3 is TGTGCCAGCAGCTTGATCCAGGGACAGGTAACTGAAGCTTTCTTT. Residues: CASSLIQGQVTEAFF.

This clone was counted once. The chain uses TRBV2 and TRBJ2-7, with 8 bases matching TRBD2. CDR1 SNHLY and CDR2 FYNNEI come from the germline V gene. The length of the CDR3 is 14 residues. J lost 1 base, V lost 3 bases, and 2 bases had no gene match. CDR3 loop: CASSDSGGSYEQYF. The CDR3 DNA reads as TGTGCCAGCAGTGACTCGGGGGGGTCCTACGAGCAGTACTTC.

The V gene is TRBV28, the J gene TRBJ2-7; TRBD1 agrees at 7 bases. V lost 4 bases, J lost 5 bases, and 8 bases stayed unmatched. This CDR3 region has 14 residues. Germline V gene sequence: CDR1 MDHEN, CDR2 SYDVKM. The CDR3 loop is CASSSRDRAHEQYF. CDR3 nucleotide sequence: TGTGCCAGCAGTTCCAGAGACAGGGCCCACGAGCAGTACTTC. The complete variable domain, with remaining parts taken from reference TRBV28 and TRBJ2-7, reads DVKVTQSSRYLVKRTGEKVFLECVQDMDHENMFWYRQDPGLGLRLIYFSYDVKMKEKGDIPEGYSVSREKKERFSLILESASTNQTSMYLCASSSRDRAHEQYFGPGTRLTVT.

The V gene is TRBV9, the J gene TRBJ2-3; TRBD2 aligns across 9 bases. Losses at the gene ends were 2 bases for V and 10 bases for J; bases not matched to a gene: 11. CDR1 is SGDLS, CDR2 YYNGEE, per germline. The CDR3 runs to 15 residues. The CDR3 protein is CASSVNSGGLQPQYF. CDR3 nucleotide sequence: TGTGCCAGCAGCGTTAATAGCGGGGGCTTGCAACCGCAGTATTTT.

This clone appeared a single time. In nucleotides, the CDR3 is TGTGCCAGCAGTTTATATCTAGCGGGAGTTTATACGCAGTATTTT. Protein sequence: CASSLYLAGVYTQYF. The chain links TRBV27 to TRBJ2-3, with 10 bases identical to TRBD2. Germline CDR1 and CDR2: MNHEY and SMNVEV (reference sequence). The length of the CDR3 is 15 residues. After removal of 1 base from V and 7 bases from J, the junction contained 5 bases not matched to a gene.

The chain employs TRBV7-9 and TRBJ1-4, with 7 positions matching TRBD1. In germline, CDR1 is SEHNR, CDR2 FQNEAQ (reference sequence). The CDR3 loop spans 18 amino acids. V lost 2 bases to trimming and J lost 0 bases; unmatched junction nucleotides: 9. The CDR3 bases are TGTGCCAGCAGCTTAAATTGGGACAGCGTTGCAACTAATGAAAAACTGTTTTTT. This encodes CASSLNWDSVATNEKLFF.

V usage is TRBV18 and J usage is TRBJ2-5; D gene uncertain. There are 14 residues in the CDR3. V lost 5 bases and J lost 5, with 15 bases in between. The germline CDR1 and CDR2 sequences are KGHSH and LQKENI. CDR3 nucleotides: TGTGCCAGCTCATCCACGGGTTTACGGGAGACCCAGTACTTC. As protein: CASSSTGLRETQYF. The full variable domain, with the rest looked up from reference TRBV18 and TRBJ2-5, is NAGVMQNPRHLVRRRGQEARLRCSPMKGHSHVYWYRQLPEEGLKFMVYLQKENIIDESGMPKERFSAEFPKEGPSILRIQQVVRGDSAAYFCASSSTGLRETQYFGPGTRLLVL.

This clone was counted between two and nine times. The chain links TRBV6-1 to TRBJ2-4; D assignment may be TRBD1 or TRBD2 (5 bases each). Germline values: CDR1 MNHNS, CDR2 SASEGT. This CDR3 is built from 14 residues. Trimming removed 2 bases from V and 5 bases from J, with 10 bases in between. The CDR3 region is CASSEPGTENIQYF. CDR3 DNA: TGTGCCAGCAGTGAACCTGGGACCGAAAACATTCAGTACTTC.

This rearrangement joins TRBV7-2 to TRBJ2-5; no firm D call. Looked up from germline, CDR1 is SGHTA and CDR2 is FQGNSA. The V and J ends lost 2 bases and 4 bases respectively, with 8 bases between them. This CDR3 is built from 13 residues. CDR3 DNA: TGTGCCAGCAGCTTAAGGTGGGGAGAGACCCAGTACTTC. This encodes CASSLRWGETQYF.

The chain recombines TRBV4-1 with TRBJ2-5, with 11 bases aligning to TRBD2. This CDR3 has 20 amino acids. From germline, CDR1 is MGHRA and CDR2 YSYEKL. Trimming took 0 bases from V and 4 from J; bases not matched to a gene: 16. The CDR3 sequence: CASSQEMWASGRPYLETQYF. Here the CDR3 DNA reads TGCGCCAGCAGCCAAGAAATGTGGGCTAGCGGGAGGCCCTATTTAGAGACCCAGTACTTC.

The rearrangement links TRBV5-6 to TRBJ2-1, with 7 bases fitting TRBD2. Germline V gene lookup returns CDR1 SGHDT and CDR2 YYEEEE. V dropped 4 bases and J dropped 9; count of bases not matched to a gene: 4. There are 12 residues in the CDR3. CDR3 protein: CASSGGVLEQFF. The CDR3 DNA reads as TGTGCCAGCAGCGGGGGGGTACTTGAGCAGTTCTTC.

The CDR3 region is CASSGGTSGANVLTF. The CDR3 DNA reads TGTGCCAGCTCGGGGGGTACCTCTGGGGCCAACGTCCTGACTTTC. The V gene is TRBV2, the J gene TRBJ2-6; 7 bases fit TRBD2. CDR1 SNHLY and CDR2 FYNNEI come from the germline V gene. Losses at the gene ends were 8 bases for V and 0 bases for J; bases not matched to a gene: 4. CDR3 length: 15 residues.

Notes on this clone: No DNA is shown, since the ends of the CDR3 on it are uncertain; the CDR3 is the one TCRdb lists. The rearrangement uses TRBV7-2 and TRBJ2-2; TRBD2, the table's D call, was not compared with the DNA. The CDR3 contains 17 residues when both ends are counted. In germline, CDR1 is SGHTA, CDR2 FQGNSA. This CDR3 is CASSTSGVSGRTGELFF.

The rearrangement uses TRBV5-1 and TRBJ1-1; D call uncertain. The CDR3 is made up of 13 amino acids. The germline gives CDR1 SGHRS, CDR2 YFSETQ. The ends were cut back, 0 bases at V and 6 bases at J, with 9 bases in the middle. CDR3 sequence (DNA): TGCGCCAGCAGCTTGGAGGCCCAACCTGAAGCTTTCTTT. Translation gives CASSLEAQPEAFF.

The genes are TRBV7-9 and TRBJ2-3, with D maybe TRBD2 (5 bases). Germline V gene lookup returns CDR1 SEHNR and CDR2 FQNEAQ (reference sequence). V lost 1 base and J 1 base, leaving 9 bases between the germline ends. CDR3 length: 15 amino acids. As DNA, the CDR3 is TGTGCCAGCAGCTTAGGGGGAGTCGGCACAGATACGCAGTATTTT. It codes for CASSLGGVGTDTQYF.

The chain has TRBV5-4 and TRBJ1-4; a possible D gene is TRBD1 (5 bases). CDR1 is SGHNT, CDR2 YYREEE, per germline (reference sequence). CDR3 length equals 14 residues. V lost 0 bases and J lost 11, with 14 bases in between. CDR3 loop: CASSLGGTGEKLFF. The CDR3 DNA is TGTGCCAGCAGCTTGGGGGGCACCGGTGAGAAACTGTTTTTT.

As concerns this clone: This CDR3 is also generated by other DNA sequences in the sample. The chain links TRBV5-1 to TRBJ2-7; no clear D. Looked up from germline, CDR1 is SGHRS and CDR2 is YFSETQ. Trimming pared 3 bases from V and 3 bases from J, leaving 4 bases between. This CDR3 region has 11 residues. The CDR3 here is CASSSSYEQYF. The CDR3 DNA sequence: TGCGCCAGCAGCTCCAGCTACGAGCAGTACTTC.

The rearrangement uses TRBV14 and TRBJ2-7; TRBD2 aligns across 7 bases. This CDR3 is 14 amino acids long. The trim removed 0 bases at V and 12 bases at J, leaving 11 bases unmatched. Germline V CDR1 and CDR2: SGHDN, FVKESK. CDR3 sequence reads: CASSQDPTGGRLYF. CDR3 nucleotides: TGTGCCAGCAGCCAAGATCCTACGGGGGGAAGGTTGTACTTC.